Listed below are T cell receptor beta chains from one sample, sequenced in a study of early T cells in non-severe SARS-CoV-2 infection. TCRdb re-called the 5' RACE reads with MiXCR, one entry per CDR3 protein. The data contain 40,000 or so distinct CDR3 sequences, around 8% of them singletons. The material sequenced was whole blood, taken at baseline. Every receptor here comes from an adult who was a healthcare worker with PCR-confirmed SARS-CoV-2 infection or an uninfected control (not recorded which). The CDR3 runs from the conserved cysteine through the conserved F or W. Each record gives: J gene, V gene, CDR3 protein.

J gene: TRBJ1-5
V gene: TRBV12-3/TRBV12-4
CDR3 protein: CASSLDRGLGNQPQHF

J gene: TRBJ1-2
V gene: TRBV11-2
CDR3 protein: CASSLEYGGRPGYTF

J gene: TRBJ2-3
V gene: TRBV7-9
CDR3 protein: CASNTGTTDTQYF

J gene: TRBJ2-2
V gene: TRBV5-1
CDR3 protein: CASSGGLVGTRELFF

J gene: TRBJ2-2
V gene: TRBV3-1
CDR3 protein: CASSETGGSNTGELFF

J gene: TRBJ1-6
V gene: TRBV10-3
CDR3 protein: CAISEQDRNSPLHF

J gene: TRBJ2-1
V gene: TRBV5-1
CDR3 protein: CASSLVQGEYNEQFF

J gene: TRBJ2-2
V gene: TRBV6-1
CDR3 protein: CASSLAGTGNTGELFF

J gene: TRBJ1-2
V gene: TRBV14
CDR3 protein: CASSKGTGGLGYTF

J gene: TRBJ2-7
V gene: TRBV5-6
CDR3 protein: CASSFDGLITYEQYF

J gene: TRBJ1-4
V gene: TRBV6-6
CDR3 protein: CASRPGQTNEKLFF

J gene: TRBJ2-5
V gene: TRBV10-1
CDR3 protein: CASSESSGGKATQYF

J gene: TRBJ1-6
V gene: TRBV7-9
CDR3 protein: CASSPEPYNSPLHF

J gene: TRBJ1-5
V gene: TRBV6-1
CDR3 protein: CASSAEGARQPQHF

J gene: TRBJ2-5
V gene: TRBV19
CDR3 protein: CASSILAGLETQYF

J gene: TRBJ1-3
V gene: TRBV28
CDR3 protein: CASSLGDLTGNTIYF

J gene: TRBJ1-2
V gene: TRBV20-1
CDR3 protein: CSAATGKDGYTF

J gene: TRBJ2-3
V gene: TRBV12-5
CDR3 protein: CASGLRSGTDTQYF

J gene: TRBJ2-3
V gene: TRBV11-3
CDR3 protein: CASLSDSADTQYF

J gene: TRBJ1-1
V gene: TRBV6-6
CDR3 protein: CASSPQLNTEAFF

J gene: TRBJ2-7
V gene: TRBV2
CDR3 protein: CASGDGGETGEQYF

J gene: TRBJ2-5
V gene: TRBV27
CDR3 protein: CASSPKDYQETQYF

J gene: TRBJ1-6
V gene: TRBV20-1
CDR3 protein: CSARTSTGGNSPLHF

J gene: TRBJ2-2
V gene: TRBV7-6
CDR3 protein: CASSLQTGNTGELFF

J gene: TRBJ2-3
V gene: TRBV6-1
CDR3 protein: CASSEQGRPDTQYF

J gene: TRBJ2-3
V gene: TRBV15
CDR3 protein: CATSRGAGGSTDTQYF

J gene: TRBJ1-2
V gene: TRBV7-2
CDR3 protein: CASSSRQGNLRYTF

J gene: TRBJ2-7
V gene: TRBV6-5
CDR3 protein: CASSYGQGRGEQYF

J gene: TRBJ2-5
V gene: TRBV6-2/TRBV6-3
CDR3 protein: CASSQGLRDIKTQYF

J gene: TRBJ2-1
V gene: TRBV14
CDR3 protein: CASSQTVVNDEQFF

J gene: TRBJ1-5
V gene: TRBV2
CDR3 protein: CASSVNNLSNQPQHF

J gene: TRBJ2-1
V gene: TRBV12-3/TRBV12-4
CDR3 protein: CASSPFASGGDEQFF

J gene: TRBJ1-1
V gene: TRBV6-5
CDR3 protein: CASRQEWDRFNTEAFF

J gene: TRBJ1-3
V gene: TRBV7-9
CDR3 protein: CASSLGSPSENTIYF

J gene: TRBJ2-7
V gene: TRBV6-1
CDR3 protein: CASTLAAGYEQYF

J gene: TRBJ2-5
V gene: TRBV5-6
CDR3 protein: CASSSTGGWEETQYF

J gene: TRBJ2-1
V gene: TRBV2
CDR3 protein: CASSEGLHNEQFF

J gene: TRBJ2-7
V gene: TRBV20-1
CDR3 protein: CSAKDGLAGELYEQYF

J gene: TRBJ1-1
V gene: TRBV6-4
CDR3 protein: CASSEHRGTEAFF

J gene: TRBJ2-2
V gene: TRBV6-2/TRBV6-3
CDR3 protein: CASSHYDITGELFF

J gene: TRBJ2-1
V gene: TRBV20-1
CDR3 protein: CSARQGAGEQFF

J gene: TRBJ2-5
V gene: TRBV11-2
CDR3 protein: CASSRDSFQETQYF

J gene: TRBJ1-3
V gene: TRBV3-1
CDR3 protein: CASSQGSQGILSGNTIYF

J gene: TRBJ1-2
V gene: TRBV12-3/TRBV12-4
CDR3 protein: CASGFPRRDYGYTF

J gene: TRBJ2-2
V gene: TRBV6-4
CDR3 protein: CASSDSSTGELFF

J gene: TRBJ2-3
V gene: TRBV11-2
CDR3 protein: CASSLGRNTDTQYF

J gene: TRBJ1-4
V gene: TRBV4-1
CDR3 protein: CASSLVSQRNEKLFF